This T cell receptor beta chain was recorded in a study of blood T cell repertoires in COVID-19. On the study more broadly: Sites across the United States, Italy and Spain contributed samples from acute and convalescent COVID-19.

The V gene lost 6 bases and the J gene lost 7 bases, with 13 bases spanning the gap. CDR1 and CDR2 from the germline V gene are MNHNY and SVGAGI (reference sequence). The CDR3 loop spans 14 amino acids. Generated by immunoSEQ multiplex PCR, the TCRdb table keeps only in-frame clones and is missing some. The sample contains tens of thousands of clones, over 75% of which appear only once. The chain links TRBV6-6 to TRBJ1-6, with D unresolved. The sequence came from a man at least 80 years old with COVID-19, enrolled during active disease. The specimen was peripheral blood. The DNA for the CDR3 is TGTGCCAGCAGCCCGGACTCCAAGAATTCACCCCTCCACTTT. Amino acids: CASSPDSKNSPLHF.